These 30 T cell receptor beta chains share one sample of origin, sequenced in a study of identical twins. TCRdb analysed the 5' RACE reads with MiXCR anew, one entry per CDR3 protein. The table shows around 370,000 distinct CDR3 sequences, with about 10% occurring only once. Sequenced material: naive T cells sorted from blood. The origin of the receptors is a woman aged 50 to 60 in good health.

This clonotype has only a few counts. The chain combines TRBV6-6 with TRBJ2-2; no reliable D call. CDR3 length: 13 amino acids. V was pared by 0 bases and J by 6 bases, with 5 bases between. Germline V gives CDR1 MNHNY, CDR2 SVGAGI (reference sequence). As DNA, the CDR3 is TGTGCCAGCAGTTACTCGACGGCCGGGGAGCTGTTTTTT. Residues: CASSYSTAGELFF.

In this sample, this clonotype turned up many times. The J gene is TRBJ2-1, the V gene TRBV14; TRBD1 is a possible D gene (6 bases). This CDR3 region has 14 residues. Germline CDR1 and CDR2: SGHDN and FVKESK. Deletions cut 1 base from V and 8 bases from J, with 12 bases between. The DNA for the CDR3 is TGTGCCAGCAGCCAAGTTGGGACATCTGATGAGCAGTTCTTC. This sequence encodes CASSQVGTSDEQFF.

This clonotype occurred many times. The chain joins TRBV7-6 to TRBJ2-3; 9 positions match TRBD2. The CDR3 is 13 residues long. Germline V gene lookup returns CDR1 SGHVS and CDR2 FNYEAQ. The V gene end was trimmed by 6 bases and the J gene end by 3 bases; junction bases not matched to a gene: 1. The CDR3 DNA follows: TGTGCCAGCAGACTAGCGGGTACAGATACGCAGTATTTT. It encodes CASRLAGTDTQYF.

This clonotype appeared many times. V usage is TRBV6-5 and J usage is TRBJ2-3; no definite D call. From germline, CDR1 is MNHEY and CDR2 SVGAGI. The CDR3 length is 12 residues. V dropped 5 bases and J dropped 4 bases, with 7 bases sitting between them. CDR3 nucleotides: TGTGCCAGCAGTAAGCCCTCAGATACGCAGTATTTT. Its translation is CASSKPSDTQYF.

This clonotype has a count of ten or more. This rearrangement joins TRBV20-1 to TRBJ2-5; perhaps TRBD2 as D (6 bases). This CDR3 has 13 amino acids. Germline V gene sequence: CDR1 DFQATT, CDR2 SNEGSKA (reference sequence). The V end was cut by 3 bases, the J end by 4 bases, with 12 bases between. The CDR3 here is CSASFGRGETQYF. The CDR3 bases are TGCAGTGCTAGTTTCGGGAGAGGAGAGACCCAGTACTTC.

J is TRBJ2-1 and V is TRBV9; D could derive from TRBD1 or TRBD2 (5 bases each). CDR1 is SGDLS and CDR2 is YYNGEE in the germline V gene. The V gene lost 4 bases and the J gene lost 5 bases, with 16 bases spanning the gap. The CDR3 runs to 15 residues. The CDR3 here is CASSPRAGTNNEQFF. CDR3 bases: TGTGCCAGCAGCCCTCGAGCCGGGACCAACAATGAGCAGTTCTTC.

The chain couples TRBV24-1 to TRBJ2-1; the D gene is possibly TRBD2 (5 bases). The V end was cut by 4 bases, the J end by 0 bases, with 12 bases between. The CDR3 loop spans 16 amino acids. Germline CDR1 KGHDR, CDR2 SFDVKD. CDR3 DNA sequence: TGTGCCACCAGTGACCAGCGGCCCCTCTCCTACAATGAGCAGTTCTTC. This encodes CATSDQRPLSYNEQFF.

DNA for the CDR3: TGTGCCATAACTGGTCCGGGCGAGTCAGATACGCAGTATTTT. Translated, it gives CAITGPGESDTQYF. The gene calls are TRBV10-3 and TRBJ2-3; D is unresolved. Germline V lookup: CDR1 ENHRY, CDR2 SYGVKD. The CDR3 length is 14 residues. V lost 9 bases and J lost 4, with 17 bases in between.

The table lists this clonotype with a few counts. J is TRBJ2-3 and V is TRBV27, with a weak D call TRBD2 (5 bases). In germline, CDR1 is MNHEY, CDR2 SMNVEV (reference sequence). This CDR3 contains 13 residues. V lost 10 bases, J lost 1 base, and 12 bases lay in between. The CDR3 loop reads CATRLAGTDTQYF. The CDR3 region has the DNA TGTGCCACTCGTCTAGCTGGCACAGATACGCAGTATTTT.

The V and J genes are TRBV29-1 and TRBJ1-2; D gene uncertain. CDR3 length: 13 residues. V lost 4 bases to trimming and J lost 3 bases, with 12 bases between them. CDR1 SQVTM and CDR2 ANQGSEA come from the germline V gene. As DNA, the CDR3 is TGCAGCGTTGCCGTCACGCTTGACTATGGCTACACCTTC. The encoded protein is CSVAVTLDYGYTF.

The chain recombines TRBV25-1 with TRBJ2-7, with 9 bases that match TRBD1. The V and J ends lost 6 bases and 2 bases, in that order; junction bases with no gene match: 8. The CDR3 is 15 amino acids. Germline V gene sequence: CDR1 MGHDK, CDR2 SYGVNS. The CDR3 DNA reads TGTGCCAGCAGCCCTACGGGACAGGGACCCTACGAGCAGTACTTC. Translated: CASSPTGQGPYEQYF.

This clonotype has more than one count but fewer than ten. The gene calls are TRBV24-1 and TRBJ1-4; maybe TRBD1 (5 bases). CDR3 length: 15 amino acids. The germline V gene encodes CDR1 KGHDR and CDR2 SFDVKD. Trimming took off 3 bases at V and 4 bases at J, with 11 bases between the two ends. The CDR3 here is CATSDPTDINEKLFF. The CDR3 DNA follows: TGTGCCACCAGTGATCCGACAGACATTAATGAAAAACTGTTTTTT.

The J gene is TRBJ2-1, the V gene TRBV7-8; D may be TRBD2 (6 bases). Germline V CDR1 and CDR2: SGHVS, FQNEAQ. The CDR3 consists of 16 residues. V was pared by 5 bases and J by 0 bases, with 14 bases between. The CDR3, as DNA: TGTGCCAGCAGCCCCCCCGGCGGGATCTCCTACAATGAGCAGTTCTTC. The encoded protein is CASSPPGGISYNEQFF.

This clonotype was seen at least ten times. The CDR3: CASSLGFSGANVLTF. The CDR3 nucleotides read TGTGCCAGCAGCTTAGGGTTCTCTGGGGCCAACGTCCTGACTTTC. This chain links TRBV13 with TRBJ2-6, with D uncertain. Trimming removed 0 bases from V and 0 bases from J, with 3 bases in between. The CDR3 totals 15 residues. Per the germline V gene, CDR1 is PRHDT and CDR2 is FYEKMQ (reference sequence).

This clonotype has only a few counts. The chain has TRBV30 and TRBJ2-5, with D possibly being TRBD1 or TRBD2 (5 bases each). The CDR3 covers 12 residues. The V gene's germline CDR1 is GTSNPN and CDR2 SVGIG (reference sequence). V was pared by 5 bases and J by 4 bases, with 11 bases between. The CDR3 sequence: CAWGRRGETQYF. CDR3 coding DNA: TGTGCCTGGGGGAGAAGGGGAGAGACCCAGTACTTC.

In this sample, this clonotype turned up a few times. This chain connects TRBV5-1 to TRBJ2-4, with 8 bases fitting TRBD2. CDR3 size: 16 residues. Germline V lookup: CDR1 SGHRS, CDR2 YFSETQ. The ends lost 1 base at V and 0 bases at J; junction bases unmatched: 3. For the CDR3, the DNA is TGCGCCAGCAGCTTGACTAGCGGACTAGCCAAAAACATTCAGTACTTC. Translation: CASSLTSGLAKNIQYF.

J is TRBJ2-7 and V is TRBV10-3; D is ambiguous. Germline values: CDR1 ENHRY, CDR2 SYGVKD. Trimming shortened V by 5 bases and J by 2 bases, and 7 bases separated the two germline ends. The CDR3 is made up of 12 amino acids. In DNA form, the CDR3 reads TGTGCCATCAGTCCAACTACCTACGAGCAGTACTTC. Translated: CAISPTTYEQYF.

This clonotype was detected many times. The chain combines TRBV12-3 or TRBV12-4 with TRBJ1-6; D remains unclear. The CDR3 sequence is 11 residues long. The V end was cut by 4 bases, the J end by 12 bases, with 7 bases between. CDR3 sequence: CASSSVGPLHF. In DNA, the CDR3 is TGTGCCAGCAGTTCAGTAGGACCCCTCCACTTT.

This clonotype has at least ten counts. The gene calls are TRBV24-1 and TRBJ1-1; D gene uncertain. CDR1 is KGHDR, CDR2 SFDVKD, per germline. Between the trimmed V and J ends, which lost 9 bases and 3 bases, there was a span of 10 bases. This CDR3 is built from 12 residues. The CDR3, as DNA: TGTGCCACCCGCGGAAGTTACACTGAAGCTTTCTTT. It yields the protein CATRGSYTEAFF.

The V and J genes are TRBV27 and TRBJ1-1; the match to TRBD1 covers 7 bases. Per germline, CDR1 MNHEY and CDR2 SMNVEV (reference sequence). The length of the CDR3 is 18 residues. Trimming removed 5 bases from V and 0 bases from J; junction bases left unmatched: 15. DNA for the CDR3: TGTGCCAGCAGTACGGGACAGATGATAACTTACATGAACACTGAAGCTTTCTTT. Translated: CASSTGQMITYMNTEAFF.

This clonotype appeared a few times. The chain recombines TRBV3-1 with TRBJ2-7; D not resolved. The CDR3 has 14 amino acids. CDR1 LGHDT and CDR2 YNNKEL come from the germline V gene (reference sequence). Trimming took off 1 base at V and 6 bases at J, with 13 bases between the two ends. The CDR3 reads CASSQGLQDREQYV. The CDR3 nucleotides read TGTGCCAGCAGCCAAGGACTCCAGGACCGCGAGCAGTACGTC.

The chain is built from TRBV5-1 and TRBJ2-5; a possible D gene is TRBD2 (6 bases). Per germline, CDR1 SGHRS and CDR2 YFSETQ. The CDR3 consists of 14 residues. Deletions cut 0 bases from V and 7 bases from J, with 13 bases between. CDR3 in amino acids: CASSLDLAVRTQYF. In DNA form, the CDR3 reads TGCGCCAGCAGCTTGGATTTAGCGGTTCGGACCCAGTACTTC.

In this sample, this clonotype turned up a few times. This chain's CDR3 is CASSYRARDQPQHF. CDR3 bases: TGTGCCAGCAGTTACAGGGCCCGGGACCAGCCCCAGCATTTT. V and J are TRBV6-5 and TRBJ1-5; D may be TRBD1 (5 bases). The germline CDR1 and CDR2 sequences are MNHEY and SVGAGI. The germline V and J ends were trimmed by 2 bases and 7 bases, with 12 bases remaining between them. The CDR3 covers 14 residues.

Comments on this clonotype: A junction end diverges from the germline sequence, so it may reflect a read error. This chain uses TRBV10-2 with TRBJ2-7; perhaps TRBD1 as D (6 bases). Germline loops: CDR1 WSHSY, CDR2 SAAADI. The CDR3 spans 12 residues. CDR3 sequence (DNA): TGTGCCAGCAGCCAACAGGGCTACGAGCAGTACTTC. It translates to CASSQQGYEQYF.

The gene calls are TRBV5-1 and TRBJ2-1, with 10 bases fitting TRBD1. CDR1 SGHRS and CDR2 YFSETQ come from the germline V gene. The CDR3 has 17 amino acids. V lost 0 bases, J lost 2 bases, and 5 bases stayed unmatched. This CDR3 is CASSLEVTGGPYNEQFF. In DNA, the CDR3 is TGCGCCAGCAGCTTGGAAGTGACAGGGGGCCCCTACAATGAGCAGTTCTTC. The entire variable domain, with the rest obtained from reference TRBV5-1 and TRBJ2-1, is as follows: KAGVTQTPRYLIKTRGQQVTLSCSPISGHRSVSWYQQTPGQGLQFLFEYFSETQRNKGNFPGRFSGRQFSNSRSEMNVSTLELGDSALYLCASSLEVTGGPYNEQFFGPGTRLTVL.

The V gene is TRBV9, the J gene TRBJ2-1; 7 nucleotides line up with TRBD2. CDR3 size: 16 residues. J was trimmed by 2 bases and V by 4 bases; bases with no gene match: 9. CDR1 is SGDLS, CDR2 YYNGEE, per germline. This chain's CDR3 is CASSPSPGGPYNEQFF. The CDR3 DNA sequence: TGTGCCAGCAGCCCATCCCCGGGAGGACCCTACAATGAGCAGTTCTTC.

This clonotype was counted only a few times. The V call is TRBV29-1, the J call TRBJ2-7; 12 nucleotides agree with TRBD2. CDR3 size: 16 residues. CDR1 SQVTM and CDR2 ANQGSEA come from the germline V gene. Trimming at V came to 7 bases and at J to 3 bases, leaving 13 bases not matched to a gene. CDR3 sequence: CSAKGLAGAWGYEQYV. As DNA, the CDR3 is TGCAGCGCCAAGGGACTAGCGGGCGCCTGGGGCTACGAGCAGTACGTC.

The V and J genes are TRBV5-1 and TRBJ2-3; D might be TRBD2 (6 bases). Germline assignment: CDR1 SGHRS and CDR2 YFSETQ. Trimming removed 2 bases from V and 5 bases from J, with 21 bases in between. This CDR3 is built from 17 residues. The CDR3 region is CASSFNLAVTVRDTQYF. The CDR3 DNA sequence: TGCGCCAGCAGCTTTAACTTAGCGGTCACGGTTCGAGATACGCAGTATTTT.

This clonotype turned up a few times. The chain carries TRBV12-5 and TRBJ2-3; unclear D gene. V dropped 0 bases and J dropped 3 bases, with 4 bases sitting between them. The CDR3 extends over 13 amino acids. Germline CDR1 LGHNT, CDR2 FRNRAP. CDR3 amino acids: CASGLVGTDTQYF. CDR3 DNA: TGTGCTAGTGGTTTGGTGGGGACAGATACGCAGTATTTT.

This chain links TRBV20-1 with TRBJ1-4, with TRBD1 identical over 8 bases. V was pared by 0 bases and J by 7 bases, with 7 bases of the junction left unmatched. The CDR3 length is 15 residues. The V gene's germline CDR1 is DFQATT and CDR2 SNEGSKA (reference sequence). CDR3 sequence reads: CSARDPWTGFEKLFF. Written as DNA, the CDR3 is TGCAGTGCTAGAGACCCCTGGACAGGGTTTGAAAAACTGTTTTTT.